This paragraph covers one TCR beta chain sequence. The antigen remains undetermined. This sample is drawn from a study of shared clonotypes between healthy human individuals. Each cell subset's genomic DNA was divided evenly among several immunoSEQ plates. The protocol was immunoSEQ multiplex PCR, while the TCRdb copy is restricted to in-frame clones and leaves out a portion. The sample yields fewer than 2.5 million clones, 93% seen once. Study results and caveats: The study found lower generation probabilities in non-shared clonotypes than in those shared by all four donors. Clonotype sharing among donors, it was expected, would be affected by sequencing depth.

CDR3 length: 15 residues. V was clipped by 1 base and J by 0 bases, with 10 bases between them. Per the germline V gene, CDR1 is LNHDA and CDR2 is SQIVND (reference sequence). Sequencing used naive CD4+ T cells from PBMCs. The sample's subset: CD45RA+ positively selected. This TCR came from a man younger than 35 in good health. Some clones in this sample may be carry-over from other donors' samples. V gene TRBV19 combines with J gene TRBJ2-7; D gene unclear. The CDR3 is CASSIVRANSYEQYF. DNA of the CDR3: TGTGCCAGTAGTATAGTCCGAGCGAACTCCTACGAGCAGTACTTC.